This passage covers 10 T cell receptor beta chains from one sample sequenced in a study of T-cell memory formation after mild COVID-19. In TCRdb, the 5' RACE reads were re-called with MiXCR into one record per CDR3 protein. The sample lists 400,000 to 500,000 distinct CDR3 sequences; roughly 26% were seen once. Sequencing was done on a sample of PBMCs or a T cell subset sorted from them (not recorded which). The receptor source for this set is an adult woman who had mild COVID-19 (a few samples of this study predate the infection). Cell type and time point are not known.

The chain is built from TRBV24-1 and TRBJ2-3; D is tentatively TRBD1 or TRBD2 (5 bases each). The germline V and J ends were trimmed by 9 bases and 2 bases, with 14 bases remaining between them. The CDR3 contains 14 residues. Germline loops: CDR1 KGHDR, CDR2 SFDVKD. The CDR3 reads CATGDQKTTDTQYF. CDR3 DNA: TGTGCCACCGGGGACCAGAAGACCACAGATACGCAGTATTTT.

This sequence joins TRBV5-6 and TRBJ2-7, with 8 nucleotides matching TRBD1. V trimming: 4 bases; J trimming: 6 bases; junction bases outside the gene matches: 9. CDR3 length: 14 amino acids. Germline V gene lookup returns CDR1 SGHDT and CDR2 YYEEEE. Written as DNA, the CDR3 is TGTGCCAGCAGCCTCAGGGGGCGTCCTGGCGAGCAGTACTTC. Translation: CASSLRGRPGEQYF. The full variable domain, with the rest looked up from reference TRBV5-6 and TRBJ2-7, is DAGVTQSPTHLIKTRGQQVTLRCSPKSGHDTVSWYQQALGQGPQFIFQYYEEEERQRGNFPDRFSGHQFPNYSSELNVNALLLGDSALYLCASSLRGRPGEQYFGPGTRLTVT.

The V and J genes are TRBV18 and TRBJ2-3, with 8 bases matching TRBD1. With V trimmed by 3 bases and J by 0 bases, 11 bases remained unmatched. The CDR3 runs to 18 residues. Germline CDR1 KGHSH, CDR2 LQKENI. The DNA of the CDR3 is TGTGCCAGCTCACCGCTCCGCCGGGACAGGACTAGCACAGATACGCAGTATTTT. Its protein product is CASSPLRRDRTSTDTQYF. The full variable domain, completed using reference TRBV18 and TRBJ2-3, is NAGVMQNPRHLVRRRGQEARLRCSPMKGHSHVYWYRQLPEEGLKFMVYLQKENIIDESGMPKERFSAEFPKEGPSILRIQQVVRGDSAAYFCASSPLRRDRTSTDTQYFGPGTRLTVL.

V is TRBV7-2 and J is TRBJ2-3; D is possibly TRBD1 (6 bases). Germline loops: CDR1 SGHTA, CDR2 FQGNSA. With 6 bases removed from V and 4 bases from J, the gap between germline ends came to 17 bases. The CDR3 consists of 15 residues. The CDR3 DNA sequence: TGTGCCAGCAGGGAAAACGGACAGTTCGCAGATACGCAGTATTTT. It encodes CASRENGQFADTQYF.

This clonotype was observed a few times. The V and J genes are TRBV7-9 and TRBJ2-1; D uncertain. The germline CDR1 and CDR2 sequences are SEHNR and FQNEAQ (reference sequence). The V end was cut by 5 bases, the J end by 5 bases, with 16 bases between. The CDR3 is made up of 15 amino acids. The CDR3 reads CASSAPVWSNNEQFF. CDR3 bases: TGTGCCAGCAGCGCCCCGGTCTGGAGCAACAATGAGCAGTTCTTC.

The gene calls are TRBV19 and TRBJ1-2; D remains unclear. The CDR3 loop spans 12 amino acids. Germline assignment: CDR1 LNHDA and CDR2 SQIVND (reference sequence). Trimming removed 1 base at V and 7 bases at J, with 7 bases between. CDR3 sequence (DNA): TGTGCCAGTAGTATAGGGGGAGCTGGCTACACCTTC. It yields the protein CASSIGGAGYTF.

Many counts were recorded for this clonotype. The J gene is TRBJ1-3, the V gene TRBV2; TRBD1 agrees at 7 bases. V gave up 6 bases and J gave up 4 bases; unmatched junction bases: 9. Germline V lookup: CDR1 SNHLY, CDR2 FYNNEI. CDR3 length equals 15 residues. CDR3 in DNA: TGTGCCAGCAGAATAAATGAGGGGGCCGGAAACACCATATATTTT. It encodes CASRINEGAGNTIYF. The variable domain in full, with the rest retrieved from reference TRBV2 and TRBJ1-3, is EPEVTQTPSHQVTQMGQEVILRCVPISNHLYFYWYRQILGQKVEFLVSFYNNEISEKSEIFDDQFSVERPDGSNFTLKIRSTKLEDSAMYFCASRINEGAGNTIYFGEGSWLTVV.

The rearrangement joins TRBV20-1 to TRBJ2-5; perhaps TRBD1 as D (6 bases). Trimming stripped 4 bases from V and 1 base from J, with 10 bases between. This CDR3 region has 13 residues. The germline CDR1 and CDR2 sequences are DFQATT and SNEGSKA (reference sequence). The CDR3 DNA reads as TGCAGTGCTAAAGGACAGATCCAAGAGACCCAGTACTTC. Amino acid sequence: CSAKGQIQETQYF.

This clonotype was detected a few times. This chain links TRBV12-3 or TRBV12-4 with TRBJ2-7; maybe TRBD1 (5 bases). V was shortened by 6 bases and J by 6 bases, with 18 bases between the two germline ends. The CDR3 is 14 amino acids. The CDR3 protein is CASSPGRVVSEQYF. In nucleotides, the CDR3 is TGTGCCAGCAGCCCCGGCAGGGTTGTGAGCGAGCAGTACTTC.

The genes are TRBV3-1 and TRBJ2-1; D gene ambiguous. This CDR3 is built from 16 residues. Between the trimmed V and J ends, which lost 5 bases and 5 bases, there was a span of 19 bases. From germline, CDR1 is LGHDT and CDR2 YNNKEL (reference sequence). The CDR3 is CASSSRASLKNNEQFF. Written as DNA, the CDR3 is TGTGCCAGCAGCTCTCGAGCCAGCCTGAAGAACAATGAGCAGTTCTTC.